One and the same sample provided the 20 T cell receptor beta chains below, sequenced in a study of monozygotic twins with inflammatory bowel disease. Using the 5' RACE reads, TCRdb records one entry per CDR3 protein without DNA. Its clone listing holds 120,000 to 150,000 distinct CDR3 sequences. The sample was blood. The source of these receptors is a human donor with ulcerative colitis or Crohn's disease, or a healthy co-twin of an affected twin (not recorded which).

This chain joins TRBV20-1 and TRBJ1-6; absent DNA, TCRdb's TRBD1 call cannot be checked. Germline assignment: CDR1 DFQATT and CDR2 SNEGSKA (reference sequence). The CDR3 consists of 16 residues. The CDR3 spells CSARVRPAPGNSPLHF.

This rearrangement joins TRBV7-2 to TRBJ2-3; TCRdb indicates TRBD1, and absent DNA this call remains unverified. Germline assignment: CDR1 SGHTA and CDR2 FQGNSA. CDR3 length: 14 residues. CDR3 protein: CASSFDGGTDTQYF.

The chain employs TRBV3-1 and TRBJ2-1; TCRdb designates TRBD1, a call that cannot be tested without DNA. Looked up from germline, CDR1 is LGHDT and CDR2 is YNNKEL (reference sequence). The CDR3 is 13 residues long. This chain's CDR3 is CASSQDGAYEQFF.

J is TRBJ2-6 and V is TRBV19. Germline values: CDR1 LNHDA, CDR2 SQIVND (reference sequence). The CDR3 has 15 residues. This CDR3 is CASSIWKPGANVLTF.

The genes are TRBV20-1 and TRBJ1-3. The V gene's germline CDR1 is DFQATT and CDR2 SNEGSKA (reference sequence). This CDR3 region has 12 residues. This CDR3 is CSGLNSGNTIYF.

CDR3 region: CASSLSGYNYNEQFF. This sequence joins TRBV6-5 and TRBJ2-1; TCRdb indicates TRBD1, and absent DNA this call remains unverified. The CDR3 has 15 amino acids. CDR1 is MNHEY and CDR2 is SVGAGI in the germline V gene.

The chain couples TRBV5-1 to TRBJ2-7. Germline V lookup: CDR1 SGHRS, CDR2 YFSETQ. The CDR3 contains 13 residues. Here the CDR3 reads CASSHLSGPEQYF. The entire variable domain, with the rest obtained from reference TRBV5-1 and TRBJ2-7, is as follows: KAGVTQTPRYLIKTRGQQVTLSCSPISGHRSVSWYQQTPGQGLQFLFEYFSETQRNKGNFPGRFSGRQFSNSRSEMNVSTLELGDSALYLCASSHLSGPEQYFGPGTRLTVT.

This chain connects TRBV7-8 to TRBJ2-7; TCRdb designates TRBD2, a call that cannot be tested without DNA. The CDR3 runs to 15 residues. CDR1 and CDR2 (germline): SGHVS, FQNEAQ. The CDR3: CASSLDGARHDEQYF.

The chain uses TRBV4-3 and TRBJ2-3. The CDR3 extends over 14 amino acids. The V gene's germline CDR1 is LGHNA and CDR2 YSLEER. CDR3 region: CASSQDIQTDTQYF.

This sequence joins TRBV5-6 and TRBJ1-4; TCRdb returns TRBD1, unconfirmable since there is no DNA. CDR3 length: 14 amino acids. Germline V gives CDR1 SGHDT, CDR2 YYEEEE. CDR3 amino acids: CASSFLGAREKLFF.

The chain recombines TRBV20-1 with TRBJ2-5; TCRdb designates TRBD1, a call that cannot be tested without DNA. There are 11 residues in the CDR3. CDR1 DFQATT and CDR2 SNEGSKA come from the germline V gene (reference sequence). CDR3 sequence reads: CSAPQGETQYF.

The CDR3 protein is CASSQAPTSGGYNEQFF. V gene TRBV4-1 combines with J gene TRBJ2-1; absent DNA, TCRdb's TRBD2 call cannot be checked. CDR3 size: 17 residues. Germline loops: CDR1 MGHRA, CDR2 YSYEKL.

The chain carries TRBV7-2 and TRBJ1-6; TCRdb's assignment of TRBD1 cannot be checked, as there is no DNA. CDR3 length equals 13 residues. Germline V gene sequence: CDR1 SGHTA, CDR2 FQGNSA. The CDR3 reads CASSLDRPSPLHF.

CDR3 protein: CASSPPTSVSSYEQYF. This rearrangement joins TRBV18 to TRBJ2-7; TCRdb gives TRBD2 as the D gene, but with no DNA this cannot be confirmed. The germline V gene encodes CDR1 KGHSH and CDR2 LQKENI. The CDR3 covers 16 residues.

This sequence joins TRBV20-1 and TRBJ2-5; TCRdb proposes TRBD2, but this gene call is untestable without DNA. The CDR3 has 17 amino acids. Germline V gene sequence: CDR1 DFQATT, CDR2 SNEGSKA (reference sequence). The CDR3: CSARGTSGGTVQETQYF.

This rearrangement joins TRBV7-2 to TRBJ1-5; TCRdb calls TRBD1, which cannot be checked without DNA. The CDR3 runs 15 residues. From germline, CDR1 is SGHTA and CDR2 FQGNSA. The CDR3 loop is CASSLYGGGAQPQHF. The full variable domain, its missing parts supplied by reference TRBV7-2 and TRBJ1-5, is GAGVSQSPSNKVTEKGKDVELRCDPISGHTALYWYRQSLGQGLEFLIYFQGNSAPDKSGLPSDRFSAERTGGSVSTLTIQRTQQEDSAVYLCASSLYGGGAQPQHFGDGTRLSIL.

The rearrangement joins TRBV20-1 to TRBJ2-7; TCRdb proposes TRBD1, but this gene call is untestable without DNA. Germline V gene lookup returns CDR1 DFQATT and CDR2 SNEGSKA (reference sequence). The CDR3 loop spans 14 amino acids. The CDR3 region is CSARVYRGLYEQYF.

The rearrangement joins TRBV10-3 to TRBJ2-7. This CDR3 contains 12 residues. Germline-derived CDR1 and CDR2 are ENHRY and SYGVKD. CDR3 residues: CAISESGYEQYF.

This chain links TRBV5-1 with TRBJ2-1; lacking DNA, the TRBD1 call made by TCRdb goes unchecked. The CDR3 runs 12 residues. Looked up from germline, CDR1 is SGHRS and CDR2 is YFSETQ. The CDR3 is CASSPSAGEQFF.

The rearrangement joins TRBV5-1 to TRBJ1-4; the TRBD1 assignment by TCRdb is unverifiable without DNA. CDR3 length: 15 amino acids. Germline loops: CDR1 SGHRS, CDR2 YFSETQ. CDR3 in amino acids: CASSARGLTNEKLFF.